This T cell receptor (beta chain) was captured in a study of shared clonotypes between healthy human individuals. About the study: Samples came from two female and three male donors aged 18 to 49. For every donor, three CD4 naive, three CD4 memory, two CD8 naive and one CD8 memory plates were used.

For every subset, genomic DNA was evenly distributed across several immunoSEQ plates. Replicate sorted-subset PCRs were loaded with around 210 ng DNA, approximately 31,000 T cell genomes. TCRdb's copy holds only in-frame clones and misses some; the assay was immunoSEQ multiplex PCR. This sample has 1.4 million to 1.5 million clones, with more than 95% found just once. Germline V gene lookup returns CDR1 LNHNV and CDR2 YYDKDF (reference sequence). V lost 5 bases and J lost 8, with 21 bases in between. The CDR3 is 16 amino acids. Sequenced input: naive CD4+ T cells sorted from blood. This sample's subset: CD45RA+ positively selected. This receptor was taken from a man younger than 40 in good health. V gene TRBV15 combines with J gene TRBJ1-4; D remains ambiguous. The CDR3 protein is CATSPRDPSLGEKLFF. CDR3 sequence (DNA): TGTGCCACCAGCCCACGGGATCCCTCGCTGGGGGAAAAACTGTTTTTT.